Included here is one T cell receptor (beta chain) sequence, with context. Recruited during active infection, patients (from Seattle) were subsequently followed longitudinally. Original handling: Using reference gene primer amplification, nucleated cell counts were estimated. The assay was immunoSEQ multiplex PCR, and TCRdb's table has in-frame clones only and misses some. The V and J calls and the clone size are those of that table, but D and trimming were determined from the DNA. Of 100,000 to 150,000 clones listed, 85% are singletons. The source of the sample is a study of blood T cell repertoires in COVID-19. The wider study: PBMCs, B-cell-depleted T cells, or T cells provided the cDNA or gDNA that made up the material.

Looked up from germline, CDR1 is PRHDT and CDR2 is FYEKMQ (reference sequence). The CDR3 contains 14 residues. Trimming took off 5 bases at V and 0 bases at J, with 10 bases between the two ends. The V gene is TRBV13, the J gene TRBJ1-1; D is ambiguous. The specimen was peripheral blood. This clonotype was sampled from a woman of 80 years or more with COVID-19, enrolled during active disease. For the CDR3, the DNA is TGTGCCAGCAGCCTCCCGCGGATGAACACTGAAGCTTTCTTT. Its translation is CASSLPRMNTEAFF. Based on the CDR3 plus reference TRBV13 and TRBJ1-1, the full variable domain is AAGVIQSPRHLIKEKRETATLKCYPIPRHDTVYWYQQGPGQDPQFLISFYEKMQSDKGSIPDRFSAQQFSDYHSELNMSSLELGDSALYFCASSLPRMNTEAFFGQGTRLTVV.